This T cell receptor (beta chain) was captured in a study of T cell changes during pregnancy in multiple sclerosis. Using immunoSEQ multiplex PCR, the repertoire was profiled, and TCRdb retains in-frame clones only, with some absent. Among tens of thousands of clones listed, 88% were seen once. This TCR derives from a female donor with multiple sclerosis, enrolled in a pregnancy study. The sequenced sample was CD4+ T cells from peripheral blood mononuclear cells, obtained in the second trimester of pregnancy.

The CDR3 DNA reads as TGTGCCAGCTCACCGGAATCCGGCAGGGGGCGAGGCTACACCTTC. It yields the protein CASSPESGRGRGYTF. This sequence joins TRBV18 and TRBJ1-2, with 8 bases aligning to TRBD1. V gave up 3 bases and J gave up 8 bases; unmatched junction bases: 11. The CDR3 loop spans 15 amino acids. Germline V gene data show CDR1 as KGHSH and CDR2 as LQKENI.